Listed below are T cell receptor beta chains from one sample, sequenced in a study of cytotoxic CD8 clonotypes in ibrutinib-treated CLL. The data were produced by immunoSEQ multiplex PCR, yet TCRdb's version contains in-frame clones alone and is incomplete. The sample includes 300,000 to 400,000 clones, roughly two thirds of them seen just once. The sequencing used PBMCs, collected after 36 months of ibrutinib treatment. The receptor set was obtained from a human donor with chronic lymphocytic leukemia. Each CDR3 is given with its conserved first and last residue. The D gene is left open where the match is weak.

v_call	d_call	j_call	cdr3_aa
TRBV19	TRBD2	TRBJ2-7	CASSSPGLAGGYEQYF
TRBV4-1	.	TRBJ1-5	CASSQEGIPTNQPQHF
TRBV5-6	.	TRBJ2-7	CASSLILPPYEQYF
TRBV7-2	.	TRBJ1-3	CASSLGGTGNTIYF
TRBV27	.	TRBJ2-1	CASTPPKGDEQFF
TRBV15	.	TRBJ1-5	CATSRDGYSNQPQHF
TRBV29-1	.	TRBJ1-1	CSVVRTRSYTEAFF
TRBV7-2	.	TRBJ1-2	CASSMRTPDYGYTF
TRBV5-1	.	TRBJ2-2	CASSLERRTPLNTGELFF
TRBV4-3	TRBD2	TRBJ2-1	CASSQGLASPNEQFF
TRBV28	.	TRBJ1-1	CASGETGETEAFF
TRBV6-6	TRBD1	TRBJ1-2	CASSFPGTGDDGYTF
TRBV4-1	TRBD2	TRBJ2-5	CASSHQIAGQETQYF
TRBV27	.	TRBJ2-2	CASSHQEGGELFF
TRBV4-1	.	TRBJ2-7	CASSPSGDSYEQYF
TRBV28	.	TRBJ1-1	CASSALQGEAFF
TRBV10-3	.	TRBJ1-3	CAISESNLRVANTIYF
TRBV9	TRBD2	TRBJ2-5	CASSSPTSGRAETQYF
TRBV29-1	TRBD2	TRBJ2-5	CSVVGLAGVETQYF
TRBV9	.	TRBJ2-7	CASSPRGPYEQYF
TRBV5-1	.	TRBJ1-2	CASSPLDGYGYTF
TRBV25-1	TRBD2	TRBJ2-1	CASSLGGINEQFF